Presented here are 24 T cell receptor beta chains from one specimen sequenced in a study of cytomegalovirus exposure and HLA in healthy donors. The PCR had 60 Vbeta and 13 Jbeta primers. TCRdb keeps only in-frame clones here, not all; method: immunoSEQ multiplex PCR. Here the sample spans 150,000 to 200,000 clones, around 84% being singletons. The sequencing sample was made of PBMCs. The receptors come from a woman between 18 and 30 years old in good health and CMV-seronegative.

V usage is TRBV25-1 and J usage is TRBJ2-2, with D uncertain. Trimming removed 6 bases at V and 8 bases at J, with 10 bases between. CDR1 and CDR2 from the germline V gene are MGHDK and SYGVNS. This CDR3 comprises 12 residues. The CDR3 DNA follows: TGTGCCAGCAGAACCTCCCAGGGGGAGCTGTTTTTT. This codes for CASRTSQGELFF.

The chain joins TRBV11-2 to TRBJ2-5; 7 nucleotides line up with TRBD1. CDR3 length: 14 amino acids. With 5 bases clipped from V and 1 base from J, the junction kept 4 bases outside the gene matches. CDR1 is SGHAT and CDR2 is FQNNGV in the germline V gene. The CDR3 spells CASSPRQGQETQYF. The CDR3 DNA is TGTGCCAGCAGCCCCCGACAGGGCCAAGAGACCCAGTACTTC.

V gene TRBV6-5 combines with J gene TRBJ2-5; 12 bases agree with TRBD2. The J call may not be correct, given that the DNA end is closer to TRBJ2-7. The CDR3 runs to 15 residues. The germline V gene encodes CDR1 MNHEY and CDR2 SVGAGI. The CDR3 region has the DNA TGTGCCAGCAGTCCTCGGACTAGCGGGATATACGAGCAGTACTTC. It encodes CASSPRTSGIYEQYF.

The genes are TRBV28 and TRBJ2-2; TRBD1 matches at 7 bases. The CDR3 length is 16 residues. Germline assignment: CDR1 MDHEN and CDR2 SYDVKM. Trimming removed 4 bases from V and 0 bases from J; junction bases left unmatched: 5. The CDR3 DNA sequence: TGTGCCAGCAGTTCGTACGGGACAGCGAACACCGGGGAGCTGTTTTTT. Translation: CASSSYGTANTGELFF.

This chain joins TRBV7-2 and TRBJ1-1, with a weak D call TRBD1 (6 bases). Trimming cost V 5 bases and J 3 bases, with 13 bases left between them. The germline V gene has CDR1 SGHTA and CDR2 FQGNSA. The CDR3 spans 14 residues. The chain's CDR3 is CASSVRRTDTEAFF. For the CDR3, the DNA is TGTGCCAGCAGCGTACGTCGGACAGACACTGAAGCTTTCTTT. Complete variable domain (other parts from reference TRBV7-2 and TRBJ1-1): GAGVSQSPSNKVTEKGKDVELRCDPISGHTALYWYRQSLGQGLEFLIYFQGNSAPDKSGLPSDRFSAERTGGSVSTLTIQRTQQEDSAVYLCASSVRRTDTEAFFGQGTRLTVV.

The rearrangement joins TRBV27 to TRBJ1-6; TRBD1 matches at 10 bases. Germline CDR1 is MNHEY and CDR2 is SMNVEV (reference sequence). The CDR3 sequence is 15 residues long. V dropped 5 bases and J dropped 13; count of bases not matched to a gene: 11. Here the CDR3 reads CASSPRRDRGAPLHF. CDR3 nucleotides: TGTGCCAGCAGTCCTCGCCGGGACAGGGGTGCTCCCCTCCACTTT.

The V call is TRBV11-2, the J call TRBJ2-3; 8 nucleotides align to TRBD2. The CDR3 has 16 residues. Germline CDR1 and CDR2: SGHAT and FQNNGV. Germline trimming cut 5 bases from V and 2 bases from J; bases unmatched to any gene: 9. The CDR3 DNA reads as TGTGCCAGCAGCGCAACCGGGACTAGGATCACAGATACGCAGTATTTT. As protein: CASSATGTRITDTQYF.

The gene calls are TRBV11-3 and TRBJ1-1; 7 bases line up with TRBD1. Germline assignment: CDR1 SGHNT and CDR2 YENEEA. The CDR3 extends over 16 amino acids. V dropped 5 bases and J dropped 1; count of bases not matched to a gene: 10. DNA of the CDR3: TGTGCCAGCAGCCTCAGACAGGGAGGCTCGAACACTGAAGCTTTCTTT. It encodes CASSLRQGGSNTEAFF.

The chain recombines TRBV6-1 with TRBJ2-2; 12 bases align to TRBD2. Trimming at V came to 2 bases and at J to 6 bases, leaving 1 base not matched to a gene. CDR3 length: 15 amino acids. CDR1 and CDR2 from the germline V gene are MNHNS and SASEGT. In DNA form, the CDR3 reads TGTGCCAGCAGTGAACTAGCGGGGGGGCCCGGGGAGCTGTTTTTT. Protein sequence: CASSELAGGPGELFF.

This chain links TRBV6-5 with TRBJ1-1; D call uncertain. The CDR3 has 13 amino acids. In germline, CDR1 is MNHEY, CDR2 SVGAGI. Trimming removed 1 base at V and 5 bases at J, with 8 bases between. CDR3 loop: CASSYLGRTEAFF. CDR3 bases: TGTGCCAGCAGTTACTTGGGGAGAACTGAAGCTTTCTTT.

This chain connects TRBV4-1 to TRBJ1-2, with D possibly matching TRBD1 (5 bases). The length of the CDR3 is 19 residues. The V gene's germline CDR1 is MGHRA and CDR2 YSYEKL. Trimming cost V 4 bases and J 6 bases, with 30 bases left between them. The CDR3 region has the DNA TGCGCCAGCAGCCCGACGAATTACCCCCTCTTCCAGGGAACAGATGGCTACACCTTC. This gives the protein CASSPTNYPLFQGTDGYTF.

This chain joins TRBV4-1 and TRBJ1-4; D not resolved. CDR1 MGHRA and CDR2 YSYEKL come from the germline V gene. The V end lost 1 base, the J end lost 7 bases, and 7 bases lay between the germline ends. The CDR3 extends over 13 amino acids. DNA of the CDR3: TGCGCCAGCAGCCAAGCGGGGTTTGAAAAACTGTTTTTT. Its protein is CASSQAGFEKLFF.

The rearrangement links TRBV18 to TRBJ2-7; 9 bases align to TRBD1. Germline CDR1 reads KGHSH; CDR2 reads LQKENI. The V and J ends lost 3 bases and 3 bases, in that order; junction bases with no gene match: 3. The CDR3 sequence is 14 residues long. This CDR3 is CASSPGTGSYEQYF. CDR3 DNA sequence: TGTGCCAGCTCACCGGGGACAGGGAGCTACGAGCAGTACTTC.

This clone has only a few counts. Here the CDR3 DNA reads TGTGCCATCAGTCAGACAGGGAACTATGGCTACACCTTC. This encodes CAISQTGNYGYTF. The gene calls are TRBV10-3 and TRBJ1-2; 7 nucleotides match TRBD1. Per germline, CDR1 ENHRY and CDR2 SYGVKD. V was pared by 5 bases and J by 2 bases, with 2 bases of the junction left unmatched. This CDR3 is 13 amino acids long.

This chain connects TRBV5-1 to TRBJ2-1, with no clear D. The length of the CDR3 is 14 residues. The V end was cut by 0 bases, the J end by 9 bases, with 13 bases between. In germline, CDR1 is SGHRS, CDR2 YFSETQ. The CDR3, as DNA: TGCGCCAGCAGCTTGGGCGGTAGTAACACTGAGCAGTTCTTC. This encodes CASSLGGSNTEQFF. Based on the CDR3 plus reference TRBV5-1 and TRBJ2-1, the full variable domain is KAGVTQTPRYLIKTRGQQVTLSCSPISGHRSVSWYQQTPGQGLQFLFEYFSETQRNKGNFPGRFSGRQFSNSRSEMNVSTLELGDSALYLCASSLGGSNTEQFFGPGTRLTVL.

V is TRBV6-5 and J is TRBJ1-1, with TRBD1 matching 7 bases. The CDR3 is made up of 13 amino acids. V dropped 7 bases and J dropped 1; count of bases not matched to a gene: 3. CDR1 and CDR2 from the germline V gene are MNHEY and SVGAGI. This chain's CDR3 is CASKQGPNTEAFF. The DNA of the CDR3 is TGTGCCAGCAAACAGGGGCCGAACACTGAAGCTTTCTTT.

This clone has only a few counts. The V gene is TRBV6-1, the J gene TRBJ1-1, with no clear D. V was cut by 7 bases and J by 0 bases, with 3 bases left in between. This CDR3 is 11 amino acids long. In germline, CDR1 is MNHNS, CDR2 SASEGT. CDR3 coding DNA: TGTGCCAGCACTATGAACACTGAAGCTTTCTTT. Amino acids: CASTMNTEAFF.

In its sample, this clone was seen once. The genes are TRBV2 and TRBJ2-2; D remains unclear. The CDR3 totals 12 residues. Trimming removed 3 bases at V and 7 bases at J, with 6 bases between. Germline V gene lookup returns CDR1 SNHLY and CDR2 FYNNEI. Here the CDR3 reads CASSDQDGELFF. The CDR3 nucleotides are TGTGCCAGCAGTGACCAGGACGGGGAGCTGTTTTTT.

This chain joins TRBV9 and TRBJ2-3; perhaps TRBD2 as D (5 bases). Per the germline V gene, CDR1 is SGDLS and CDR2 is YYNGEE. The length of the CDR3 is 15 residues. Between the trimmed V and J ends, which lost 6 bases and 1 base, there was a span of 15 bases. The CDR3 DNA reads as TGTGCCAGCACCACTCTAGAGGGAGGCACAGATACGCAGTATTTT. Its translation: CASTTLEGGTDTQYF.

Here the CDR3 DNA reads TGTGCCAGCAGCGTAGATGGACTAGCGACAGATACGCAGTATTTT. Amino acids: CASSVDGLATDTQYF. The V call is TRBV9, the J call TRBJ2-3; 9 nucleotides align to TRBD2. The CDR3 loop spans 15 amino acids. The V segment lost 0 bases and the J segment 3 bases; nucleotides outside the gene matches: 2. CDR1 SGDLS and CDR2 YYNGEE come from the germline V gene.

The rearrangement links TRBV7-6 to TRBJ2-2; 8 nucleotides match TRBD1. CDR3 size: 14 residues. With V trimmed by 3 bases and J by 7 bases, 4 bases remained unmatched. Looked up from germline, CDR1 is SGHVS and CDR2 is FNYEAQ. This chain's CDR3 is CASSFTGGHGELFF. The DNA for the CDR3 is TGTGCCAGCAGCTTTACAGGGGGACACGGGGAGCTGTTTTTT.

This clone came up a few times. The CDR3, as DNA: TGCGCCAGCAGTGAGTACCGGACAATTAGAGCCCGCACCGGGGAGCTGTTTTTT. Translating it yields CASSEYRTIRARTGELFF. The chain links TRBV10-2 to TRBJ2-2, with a possible D match to TRBD1 (5 bases). V was cut by 1 base and J by 4 bases, with 19 bases left in between. CDR1 is WSHSY and CDR2 is SAAADI in the germline V gene. The CDR3 loop spans 18 amino acids.

For the CDR3, the DNA is TGCGCCAGCAGCTTGGCCCGGGACAGGGAATACGAGCAGTACTTC. This encodes CASSLARDREYEQYF. V is TRBV5-1 and J is TRBJ2-5; 9 nucleotides line up with TRBD1. Near its end, the DNA agrees better with TRBJ2-7, so the J call may be wrong. The CDR3 extends over 15 amino acids. Germline values: CDR1 SGHRS, CDR2 YFSETQ.

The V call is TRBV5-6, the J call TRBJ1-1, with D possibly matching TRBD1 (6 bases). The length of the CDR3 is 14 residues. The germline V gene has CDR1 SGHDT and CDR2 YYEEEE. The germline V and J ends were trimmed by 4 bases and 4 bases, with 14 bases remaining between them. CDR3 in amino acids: CASSAGQYGTEAFF. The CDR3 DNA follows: TGTGCCAGCAGCGCTGGACAGTACGGCACTGAAGCTTTCTTT.